This TCR beta chain was documented in a study of T cell responses to AZD1222 COVID-19 vaccine (dated by TCRdb to the early 2020s). General notes on the study: AZD1222 recipients given second doses at about 4 weeks or at about 12 weeks were pooled, since spike-specific TCR depth and breadth were not found to differ between the two schedules. A total of just over 230 trial participants underwent TCR sequencing, of whom around 210 had received two doses of AZD1222 and around 26 had received two doses of the MenACWY control vaccine. Trial participants were enrolled by age into subgroups of 18-55, 56-69 and 70-plus years, and 148, 28 and 57 TCR-sequenced participants, respectively, were included in these subgroups. The investigation overall reported the following: The 56-69-year group was small, and its depth increase did not reach significance, likely because of low power. Nearly half of unique spike-specific TCRs reportedly recognized epitopes outside regions mutated in the B.1.351 and B.1.1.7 variants. No day 14 peak-response samples were available, so repertoires were characterized only after the peak T cell response. Only six AZD1222 recipients were SARS-CoV-2 seropositive at baseline, limiting conclusions about previously exposed vaccinees. Vaccine-associated CD4 TCRs spanned the whole spike protein, with dominant responses in regions 160-218 and 743-854. Participants were mostly white British and included more females than males, and it was suggested by the authors that clonal diversity may have been underestimated. After two AZD1222 doses, spike-specific TCR breadth and depth were significantly higher than at day 0 and than in MenACWY recipients.

With respect to this clone: The antigen this receptor binds is unknown. It has no much larger one-base neighbor in the sample; base qualities were not kept.

The V end loses 6 bases and the J end loses 0 bases, and a stretch of 6 bases separates them. The CDR3 spans 12 residues, from the cysteine through the phenylalanine. The only DNA kept is the CDR3, 36 bases in frame from the first base. For CDR1 and CDR2, the germline V gene lists MNHEY and SVGAGI. The time point label of this sample denotes: baseline before first vaccination. Vaccinee samples came from UK trials COV001 and COV002, including a single-blind randomized controlled phase 2/3 trial of AZD1222 (ChAdOx1 nCoV-19) in healthy adults. For TCRbeta chain sequencing, PBMC samples from trial participants were taken at day 0 and at day 28 after the second dose. The CDR3 regions of human TCRbeta chains were analyzed by immunosequencing. The study's own analysis went as follows. Repertoire TCRs were checked for matches against a reference library of SARS-CoV-2-specific TCRs that had been generated using the MIRA antigen-specificity platform. Breadth was defined as the fraction of unique TCRs that were SARS-CoV-2-associated, and depth was defined as the fraction of total T cells that were SARS-CoV-2-associated. Using the MIRA data, each spike-specific TCR was mapped to the spike region that the TCR reacts to and placed in a CD4 or CD8 class. Log10-transformed breadth and depth values were compared by one-way ANOVA with Sidak's multiple comparisons tests. TCRdb re-hosts the immuneACCESS table, in-frame sequences only. Its copies lack some clones; in the studies checked, an unresolved V gene accounts for under half of them, and the cause for the rest is not known. That table gives V, J and clone size, and the DNA gave D and trimming. For this sample the table gives about 160,000 clones, of which 80% to 90% were detected only once. The ten largest account for 6% to 8% of the sample.

The material sequenced was peripheral blood, taken on day 0 of AZD1222 vaccination. The clonotype comes from an adult in good health. The chain is assembled from TRBV6-5 and TRBJ2-7; TRBD1 is a possible D gene, resting on 5 matching bases. The CDR3 region reads CASRDTSYEQYF. The nucleotide sequence reads as follows: TGTGCCAGCAGGGACACCTCCTACGAGCAGTACTTC.